The next 4 T cell receptor beta chains were all read from a single sample in a study of cytomegalovirus exposure and HLA in healthy donors (dated by TCRdb to the late 2010s). Library creation used the immunoSEQ multiplex PCR assay. The multiplex PCR relied on a mix of 60 forward primers for TCR Vbeta segments and 13 reverse primers for TCR Jbeta segments. TCRdb obtained this table from immuneACCESS and retained in-frame rearrangements with V and J assigned. These tables miss some clones; where compared with another copy, unresolved V genes account for less than half of the shortfall, and the remainder is unexplained. The sample table records about 130,000 clones; roughly 80% of these occur just once. Approximately 3.4% of the sample belongs to the ten largest clones. The specimen was PBMCs. These receptors were taken from a man in his forties in good health and CMV-seronegative.

J is TRBJ1-2 and V is TRBV28; D not certain. This CDR3 region has 13 residues. Trimming shortened V by 6 bases and J by 0 bases, and 8 bases separated the two germline ends. Germline V CDR1 and CDR2: MDHEN, SYDVKM. This CDR3 is CASRLGPNYGYTF. The CDR3 region has the DNA TGTGCCAGCAGACTAGGACCTAACTATGGCTACACCTTC.

This clone has only one observation. The V call is TRBV10-3, the J call TRBJ2-3, with 8 nucleotides matching TRBD1. Germline V CDR1 and CDR2: ENHRY, SYGVKD. The CDR3 extends over 14 amino acids. V lost 0 bases and J lost 10; bases outside the gene matches: 6. The CDR3 spells CAISESTGVGSQYF. The CDR3 coding sequence is TGTGCCATCAGTGAGTCGACAGGGGTGGGATCGCAGTATTTT.

V usage is TRBV2 and J usage is TRBJ2-1; no firm D call. Germline values: CDR1 SNHLY, CDR2 FYNNEI. The CDR3 runs 15 residues. Trimming took off 3 bases at V and 4 bases at J, with 13 bases between the two ends. This CDR3 reads CASSEVSFYYNEQFF. In nucleotides, the CDR3 is TGTGCCAGCAGTGAGGTCAGTTTTTATTACAATGAGCAGTTCTTC. The variable domain in full, completed from reference TRBV2 and TRBJ2-1, reads EPEVTQTPSHQVTQMGQEVILRCVPISNHLYFYWYRQILGQKVEFLVSFYNNEISEKSEIFDDQFSVERPDGSNFTLKIRSTKLEDSAMYFCASSEVSFYYNEQFFGPGTRLTVL.

The genes are TRBV2 and TRBJ1-5; TRBD1 matches 8 bases. Per the germline V gene, CDR1 is SNHLY and CDR2 is FYNNEI. CDR3 length: 15 residues. Trimming at V came to 6 bases and at J to 6 bases, leaving 10 bases not matched to a gene. This chain's CDR3 is CASRLEDRESQPQHF. The CDR3 region has the DNA TGTGCCAGCAGACTAGAGGACAGGGAGTCTCAGCCCCAGCATTTT. The variable domain in full, with the rest retrieved from reference TRBV2 and TRBJ1-5, is EPEVTQTPSHQVTQMGQEVILRCVPISNHLYFYWYRQILGQKVEFLVSFYNNEISEKSEIFDDQFSVERPDGSNFTLKIRSTKLEDSAMYFCASRLEDRESQPQHFGDGTRLSIL.